This T cell receptor (beta chain) stems from a study of blood T cell repertoires in COVID-19. Study overall: The United States, Italy and Spain provided the acute and convalescent COVID-19 samples.

It was during active infection that Seattle patients were enrolled and then longitudinally followed. This CDR3 is 17 amino acids long. V lost 0 bases to trimming and J lost 2 bases, with 15 bases between them. CDR1 and CDR2 (germline): SGHNT, YYREEE (reference sequence). Per the authors' pipeline: Amplification with reference gene primers provided the estimates of nucleated cell counts. Assay: immunoSEQ multiplex PCR; the TCRdb copy retains only in-frame clones and omits some. V and J calls and clone size come straight from that table; D and trimming were deduced from the DNA. The table has some 350,000 clones, more than 80% seen once; the top ten hold around 3%.

Source material: peripheral blood. This sequence was found in a woman in her twenties or thirties with COVID-19, enrolled during active disease. The genes are TRBV5-4 and TRBJ2-1; D possibly corresponds to TRBD2 (5 bases). The CDR3 reads CASSLAAGGGPYNEQFF. Written as DNA, the CDR3 is TGTGCCAGCAGCTTGGCCGCGGGTGGAGGCCCCTACAATGAGCAGTTCTTC. The full variable domain, its missing parts supplied by reference TRBV5-4 and TRBJ2-1, is ETGVTQSPTHLIKTRGQQVTLRCSSQSGHNTVSWYQQALGQGPQFIFQYYREEENGRGNFPPRFSGLQFPNYSSELNVNALELDDSALYLCASSLAAGGGPYNEQFFGPGTRLTVL.